The next 21 T cell receptor beta chains were all read from a single sample in a study of neurological immune-mediated disorders. Via MiXCR, TCRdb re-called the 5' RACE reads, giving one row per CDR3 protein. The sample lists roughly 52,000 distinct CDR3 sequences; over 3.5% were seen once. Sequenced sample: PBMCs. The receptors were gathered from a man in his sixties with multiple sclerosis.

This clonotype was counted many times. The chain carries TRBV5-1 and TRBJ1-1; D uncertain. In germline, CDR1 is SGHRS, CDR2 YFSETQ. The ends were cut back, 3 bases at V and 10 bases at J, with 10 bases in the middle. The CDR3 is 11 amino acids. CDR3 in amino acids: CASSSEGGAFF. The CDR3 DNA follows: TGCGCCAGCAGCTCAGAGGGAGGAGCTTTCTTT. Complete variable domain (other parts from reference TRBV5-1 and TRBJ1-1): KAGVTQTPRYLIKTRGQQVTLSCSPISGHRSVSWYQQTPGQGLQFLFEYFSETQRNKGNFPGRFSGRQFSNSRSEMNVSTLELGDSALYLCASSSEGGAFFGQGTRLTVV.

This clonotype was observed many times. The V gene is TRBV29-1, the J gene TRBJ1-1; 7 positions agree with TRBD1. CDR1 is SQVTM, CDR2 ANQGSEA, per germline. V was clipped by 6 bases and J by 0 bases; unmatched bases: 4. The length of the CDR3 is 13 residues. CDR3 amino acids: CSVGGQLNTEAFF. For the CDR3, the DNA is TGCAGCGTGGGGGGACAGTTGAACACTGAAGCTTTCTTT.

In its sample, this clonotype was seen many times. Here the CDR3 DNA reads TGTGCCAGCAGTCCATTGCAGGGATACTCCTACGAGCAGTACTTC. Its translation is CASSPLQGYSYEQYF. V and J are TRBV28 and TRBJ2-7, with D possibly matching TRBD1 (5 bases). CDR1 and CDR2 (germline): MDHEN, SYDVKM. Trimming stripped 5 bases from V and 0 bases from J, with 14 bases between. The CDR3 loop spans 15 amino acids.

This clonotype appeared many times. CDR3 sequence reads: CASSLGGARSLEQFF. CDR3 nucleotide sequence: TGCGCCAGCAGCTTGGGAGGGGCTAGGAGTTTGGAACAGTTCTTC. The gene calls are TRBV5-1 and TRBJ2-1, with D tentatively TRBD1 or TRBD2 (5 bases each). From germline, CDR1 is SGHRS and CDR2 YFSETQ. The ends were cut back, 0 bases at V and 13 bases at J, with 20 bases in the middle. The length of the CDR3 is 15 residues.

This clonotype was observed many times. This rearrangement joins TRBV6-2 or TRBV6-3 to TRBJ2-1; 10 bases are shared with TRBD2. CDR1 is MNHEY, CDR2 SVGEGT, per germline. CDR3 size: 16 residues. V lost 6 bases and J lost 7; bases outside the gene matches: 12. The CDR3 coding sequence is TGTGCCAGCAGCCTTATGCTAGCGGGGGTCATGAATGAGCAGTTCTTC. It translates to CASSLMLAGVMNEQFF.

This clonotype was found many times. The chain carries TRBV20-1 and TRBJ1-2, with a possible D match to TRBD1 (5 bases). Germline V lookup: CDR1 DFQATT, CDR2 SNEGSKA (reference sequence). The CDR3 extends over 16 amino acids. Deletions cut 4 bases from V and 4 bases from J, with 22 bases between. The CDR3 sequence: CSATTIRTDIAYGYTF. The CDR3 bases are TGCAGTGCTACCACTATACGCACGGACATCGCCTATGGCTACACCTTC.

In this sample, this clonotype turned up many times. The chain uses TRBV7-2 and TRBJ2-3; D remains unclear. Trimming left V 5 bases short and J 7 bases short, with 10 bases between. The CDR3 length is 12 residues. Germline-derived CDR1 and CDR2 are SGHTA and FQGNSA. CDR3 bases: TGTGCCAGCAGCCCAACAGCTTATACGCAGTATTTT. Protein: CASSPTAYTQYF. Together with reference TRBV7-2 and TRBJ2-3, the CDR3 gives the full variable domain: GAGVSQSPSNKVTEKGKDVELRCDPISGHTALYWYRQSLGQGLEFLIYFQGNSAPDKSGLPSDRFSAERTGGSVSTLTIQRTQQEDSAVYLCASSPTAYTQYFGPGTRLTVL.

This clonotype has at least ten counts. The V gene is TRBV10-3, the J gene TRBJ1-1, with unresolved D. Germline V gives CDR1 ENHRY, CDR2 SYGVKD. This CDR3 has 13 amino acids. V was clipped by 3 bases and J by 1 base, with 6 bases between them. CDR3 coding DNA: TGTGCCATCAGTGACAGGTGGAACACTGAAGCTTTCTTT. Its translation is CAISDRWNTEAFF.

This clonotype was observed at least ten times. The rearrangement links TRBV25-1 to TRBJ1-1; D gene ambiguous. Trimming removed 7 bases at V and 5 bases at J, with 8 bases between. This CDR3 is built from 11 residues. Germline V gives CDR1 MGHDK, CDR2 SYGVNS. The CDR3 DNA reads as TGTGCCAGCACGGATCCGACTGAAGCTTTCTTT. It encodes CASTDPTEAFF.

There are many counts of this clonotype. This chain joins TRBV7-7 and TRBJ2-1; D might be TRBD2 (6 bases). Trimming shortened V by 2 bases and J by 8 bases, and 10 bases separated the two germline ends. The CDR3 runs 13 residues. Germline CDR1 reads SSHAT; CDR2 reads FNYEAQ (reference sequence). In nucleotides, the CDR3 is TGTGCCAGCAGCTTAAGACTAGGAGATGAGCAGTTCTTC. The encoded protein is CASSLRLGDEQFF. Together with reference TRBV7-7 and TRBJ2-1, the CDR3 gives the full variable domain: GAGVSQSPRYKVTKRGQDVTLRCDPISSHATLYWYQQALGQGPEFLTYFNYEAQPDKSGLPSDRFSAERPEGSISTLTIQRTEQRDSAMYRCASSLRLGDEQFFGPGTRLTVL.

This clonotype was found many times. This chain links TRBV20-1 with TRBJ1-1; no firm D call. With 6 bases removed from V and 4 bases from J, the gap between germline ends came to 12 bases. This CDR3 contains 12 residues. Germline-derived CDR1 and CDR2 are DFQATT and SNEGSKA (reference sequence). The CDR3 reads CSAGSPGTEAFF. The CDR3 DNA reads as TGCAGTGCCGGTTCCCCGGGCACTGAAGCTTTCTTT.

This clonotype appeared many times. V gene TRBV5-1 combines with J gene TRBJ2-7; TRBD2 agrees at 10 bases. Germline CDR1 reads SGHRS; CDR2 reads YFSETQ. The CDR3 has 14 residues. V dropped 3 bases and J dropped 2; count of bases not matched to a gene: 2. CDR3 loop: CASSYGLAAYEQYF. In nucleotides, the CDR3 is TGCGCCAGCAGCTATGGACTAGCGGCCTACGAGCAGTACTTC.

This clonotype was picked up many times. The chain couples TRBV27 to TRBJ2-3; 8 bases align to TRBD2. The CDR3 is 15 residues long. V trimming: 3 bases; J trimming: 5 bases; junction bases outside the gene matches: 7. The germline CDR1 and CDR2 sequences are MNHEY and SMNVEV (reference sequence). The CDR3 DNA is TGTGCCAGCAGTTTCGGGAGGGGGAGTGGAGATACGCAGTATTTT. Translating gives CASSFGRGSGDTQYF.

The V gene is TRBV18, the J gene TRBJ1-1, with unresolved D. This CDR3 spans 13 amino acids. The V end was cut by 3 bases, the J end by 5 bases, with 10 bases between. Germline CDR1 reads KGHSH; CDR2 reads LQKENI. CDR3 coding DNA: TGTGCCAGCTCACCGACCATGGAAACTGAAGCTTTCTTT. Protein: CASSPTMETEAFF.

The genes are TRBV20-1 and TRBJ2-1; 9 nucleotides line up with TRBD1. CDR1 and CDR2 from the germline V gene are DFQATT and SNEGSKA (reference sequence). The CDR3 extends over 16 amino acids. Unmatched junction bases numbered 8, after V lost 2 bases and J lost 3 bases. The CDR3 DNA reads as TGCAGTGCTAGACCCGGACAGGGGCCTGGCTACAATGAGCAGTTCTTC. This sequence encodes CSARPGQGPGYNEQFF.

This clonotype is medium-sized (0.01 to 0.1%). The rearrangement joins TRBV20-1 to TRBJ2-3, with D perhaps matching TRBD2 (5 bases). This CDR3 is 13 amino acids long. V lost 7 bases to trimming and J lost 3 bases, with 14 bases between them. Germline V CDR1 and CDR2: DFQATT, SNEGSKA (reference sequence). CDR3: CSVTLGRTDTQYF. DNA for the CDR3: TGCAGTGTCACACTAGGACGAACAGATACGCAGTATTTT.

Ten or more counts support this clonotype. The chain couples TRBV6-5 to TRBJ1-2; perhaps TRBD1 as D (5 bases). Trimming removed 5 bases at V and 8 bases at J, with 12 bases between. Germline V gene sequence: CDR1 MNHEY, CDR2 SVGAGI. This CDR3 is 12 amino acids long. The CDR3 coding sequence is TGTGCCAGCAGTGAATCAGGGTTGGGCTACACCTTC. Translating gives CASSESGLGYTF.

The sample holds many counts of this clonotype. The chain has TRBV20-1 and TRBJ2-1, with 7 bases lining up with TRBD1. V lost 3 bases, J lost 4 bases, and 9 bases stayed unmatched. Germline V gene lookup returns CDR1 DFQATT and CDR2 SNEGSKA (reference sequence). The CDR3 is made up of 15 amino acids. The CDR3 DNA reads as TGCAGTGCTAGTCCCTGGACAGGCTCTTACAATGAGCAGTTCTTC. As protein: CSASPWTGSYNEQFF.

This clonotype was observed at least ten times. V gene TRBV12-3 or TRBV12-4 combines with J gene TRBJ2-1; 7 nucleotides align to TRBD2. Trimming removed 3 bases from V and 6 bases from J; junction bases left unmatched: 5. The CDR3 length is 14 residues. The DNA for the CDR3 is TGTGCCAGCAGTTTTTGGGGCGGGAGCAATGAGCAGTTCTTC. Translation gives CASSFWGGSNEQFF.

Ten or more counts support this clonotype. The V and J genes are TRBV5-5 and TRBJ2-1; D may be TRBD2 (6 bases). V gave up 4 bases and J gave up 14 bases, with 19 bases separating them. Germline CDR1 is SGHKS and CDR2 is YYEKEE (reference sequence). The CDR3 is 13 amino acids. The CDR3: CASSKGLLEEKFF. The DNA for the CDR3 is TGTGCCAGCAGCAAGGGACTGCTGGAGGAAAAGTTCTTC.

This clonotype is classed as medium-sized. The genes are TRBV27 and TRBJ1-1; D not certain. The CDR3 length is 14 residues. Germline loops: CDR1 MNHEY, CDR2 SMNVEV (reference sequence). Trimming left V 2 bases short and J 5 bases short, with 12 bases between. The CDR3 DNA reads as TGTGCCAGCAGTTTAAACGGACTAAGAACTGAAGCTTTCTTT. Amino acids: CASSLNGLRTEAFF.